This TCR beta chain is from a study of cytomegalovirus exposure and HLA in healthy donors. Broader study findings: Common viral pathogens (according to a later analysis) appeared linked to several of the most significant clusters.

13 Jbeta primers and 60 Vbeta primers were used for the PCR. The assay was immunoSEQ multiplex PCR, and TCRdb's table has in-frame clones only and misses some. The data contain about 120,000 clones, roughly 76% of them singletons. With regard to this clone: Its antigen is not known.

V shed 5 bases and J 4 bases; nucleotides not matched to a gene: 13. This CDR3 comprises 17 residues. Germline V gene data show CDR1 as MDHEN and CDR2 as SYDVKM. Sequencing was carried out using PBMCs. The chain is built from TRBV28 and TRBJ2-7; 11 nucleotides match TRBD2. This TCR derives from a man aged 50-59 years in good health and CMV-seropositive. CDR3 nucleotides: TGTGCCAGCAGTCTGCCAGGTGCTAGCGGGAGGAGGTACGAGCAGTACTTC. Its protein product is CASSLPGASGRRYEQYF.